Below are 27 T cell receptor beta chains sequenced from a single sample in a study of spatial heterogeneity in lung cancer (dated by TCRdb to between 2019 and 2020). To prepare the library, 5' RACE was applied. TCRdb lists the instrument as NextSeq 500. The public reads were quality trimmed at Q25 with fastp and then assembled into clones with MiXCR by TCRdb, keeping productive beta chains. CDR3 protein duplicates are merged, each entry listing the most common genes and DNA. For this sample there are roughly 1,700 distinct CDR3 sequences; about 23% appear just once. The ten largest make up about 15% of the sample. In the paper's terms, the time point label means: sample taken at primary tumor resection. Sequencing was performed on normal lung tissue next to the tumor, taken at surgery. Source of these receptors: a male donor with early-stage non-small cell lung cancer.

This clonotype qualifies as medium-sized. The J gene is TRBJ1-2, the V gene TRBV4-1; D uncertain. The germline gives CDR1 MGHRA, CDR2 YSYEKL. This CDR3 is built from 15 residues. V dropped 3 bases and J dropped 5 bases, with 16 bases sitting between them. This CDR3 is CASSHVGSEAYGYTF. CDR3 sequence (DNA): TGCGCCAGCAGCCATGTTGGGTCGGAGGCTTATGGCTACACCTTC.

This clonotype showed up many times. V gene TRBV20-1 combines with J gene TRBJ2-5, with D perhaps TRBD2 (5 bases). CDR3 size: 17 residues. From germline, CDR1 is DFQATT and CDR2 SNEGSKA (reference sequence). Trimming stripped 4 bases from V and 0 bases from J, with 21 bases between. The CDR3 nucleotides are TGCAGTGCTAAAGTGGGTAAAAGCGGTCCTTACCAAGAGACCCAGTACTTC. Its protein is CSAKVGKSGPYQETQYF.

By its share, this clonotype is medium-sized. V is TRBV28 and J is TRBJ2-7; the D gene is possibly TRBD2 (5 bases). Germline CDR1 MDHEN, CDR2 SYDVKM. CDR3 size: 15 residues. V lost 3 bases, J lost 3 bases, and 15 bases lay in between. The CDR3 spells CASSFLGVGLYEQYF. The CDR3 DNA is TGTGCCAGCAGTTTTCTCGGGGTCGGACTCTACGAGCAGTACTTC.

By share, this clonotype counts as medium-sized. V gene TRBV28 combines with J gene TRBJ2-5; no clear D. Trimming removed 6 bases at V and 5 bases at J, with 13 bases between. CDR3 length: 13 residues. The germline V gene encodes CDR1 MDHEN and CDR2 SYDVKM. The CDR3 is CASRTPGGETQYF. DNA for the CDR3: TGTGCCAGCAGAACTCCTGGTGGCGAGACCCAGTACTTC.

This clonotype was detected ten times or more. CDR3 protein: CASSLDSGRKETQYF. The CDR3, as DNA: TGTGCCAGCAGCTTAGATAGCGGCAGGAAAGAGACCCAGTACTTC. The chain links TRBV7-9 to TRBJ2-5; tentative D call: TRBD2 (6 bases). The CDR3 totals 15 residues. Germline V gene data show CDR1 as SEHNR and CDR2 as FQNEAQ (reference sequence). The germline V and J ends were trimmed by 1 base and 3 bases, with 12 bases remaining between them.

In its sample, this clonotype is medium-sized. V and J are TRBV28 and TRBJ2-7; D is undetermined. Germline assignment: CDR1 MDHEN and CDR2 SYDVKM. The CDR3 is made up of 11 amino acids. Deletions cut 7 bases from V and 3 bases from J, with 7 bases between. The CDR3 here is CASTSHYEQYF. The CDR3 nucleotides are TGTGCCAGCACCTCACACTACGAGCAGTACTTC.

Sample share makes this clonotype medium-sized. V is TRBV10-2 and J is TRBJ2-5; TRBD2 might be the D (5 bases). Germline assignment: CDR1 WSHSY and CDR2 SAAADI. The CDR3 loop spans 17 amino acids. V lost 3 bases and J lost 2, with 19 bases in between. The CDR3 nucleotides are TGCGCCAGCAGTGACCCATCGAAGCTGACTATACAAGAGACCCAGTACTTC. Its protein product is CASSDPSKLTIQETQYF.

V usage is TRBV3-1 and J usage is TRBJ1-1; D might be TRBD1 (5 bases). Germline V gene sequence: CDR1 LGHDT, CDR2 YNNKEL (reference sequence). V dropped 4 bases and J dropped 2 bases, with 8 bases sitting between them. The CDR3 spans 13 residues. The CDR3 is CASSRGINTEAFF. The CDR3 DNA reads TGTGCCAGCAGCCGGGGGATCAACACTGAAGCTTTCTTT.

There are many counts of this clonotype. The chain has TRBV5-5 and TRBJ2-2; D gene ambiguous. This CDR3 is 12 amino acids long. The V end lost 0 bases, the J end lost 9 bases, and 6 bases lay between the germline ends. The V gene's germline CDR1 is SGHKS and CDR2 YYEKEE (reference sequence). CDR3 sequence reads: CASSLDTRELFF. CDR3 bases: TGTGCCAGCAGCTTGGACACTCGGGAGCTGTTTTTT.

By proportion, this clonotype is medium-sized (0.01 to 0.1%). This chain links TRBV5-1 with TRBJ2-3; 12 bases align to TRBD2. Germline CDR1 and CDR2: SGHRS and YFSETQ. The CDR3 is 15 residues long. V gave up 5 bases and J gave up 6 bases; unmatched junction bases: 7. CDR3 sequence reads: CASRSTSGGPDTQYF. In nucleotides, the CDR3 is TGCGCCAGCAGGTCAACTAGCGGGGGGCCGGATACGCAGTATTTT.

By sample share, this clonotype is large. The CDR3 here is CAISGVGSTDTQYF. CDR3 nucleotides: TGTGCCATCAGTGGCGTGGGGAGCACAGATACGCAGTATTTT. The chain couples TRBV10-3 to TRBJ2-3; D gene unclear. With 4 bases removed from V and 0 bases from J, the gap between germline ends came to 8 bases. The CDR3 is made up of 14 amino acids. Germline CDR1 reads ENHRY; CDR2 reads SYGVKD.

In its sample, this clonotype is medium-sized (0.01 to 0.1%). The gene calls are TRBV5-1 and TRBJ2-2; 8 nucleotides agree with TRBD2. The junction had 5 bases not matched to a gene; V was cut back by 4 bases and J by 0 bases. The CDR3 spans 16 residues. CDR1 and CDR2 (germline): SGHRS, YFSETQ. The CDR3, as DNA: TGCGCCAGCAGCCACCTTAGCGGGGCGAACACCGGGGAGCTGTTTTTT. Translating it yields CASSHLSGANTGELFF. Full variable domain (rest looked up from reference TRBV5-1 and TRBJ2-2): KAGVTQTPRYLIKTRGQQVTLSCSPISGHRSVSWYQQTPGQGLQFLFEYFSETQRNKGNFPGRFSGRQFSNSRSEMNVSTLELGDSALYLCASSHLSGANTGELFFGEGSRLTVL.

At least ten counts were recorded for this clonotype. The chain is built from TRBV27 and TRBJ2-3; maybe TRBD1 (5 bases). The V end lost 5 bases, the J end lost 0 bases, and 12 bases lay between the germline ends. Germline CDR1 MNHEY, CDR2 SMNVEV (reference sequence). The CDR3 contains 15 residues. In DNA, the CDR3 is TGTGCCAGCAGTGCGACAGTCTCTAGCACAGATACGCAGTATTTT. Its translation is CASSATVSSTDTQYF.

By its share, this clonotype is medium-sized. This rearrangement joins TRBV5-4 to TRBJ2-7; 7 nucleotides agree with TRBD1. Germline V gene lookup returns CDR1 SGHNT and CDR2 YYREEE (reference sequence). The CDR3 is made up of 15 amino acids. Trimming at V came to 4 bases and at J to 5 bases, leaving 12 bases not matched to a gene. The CDR3 is CASSPGQDLPNEQYF. In DNA form, the CDR3 reads TGTGCCAGCAGCCCTGGACAGGACCTTCCCAACGAGCAGTACTTC.

In its sample, this clonotype ranks as medium-sized. The chain employs TRBV19 and TRBJ1-4; possible D gene TRBD1, 5 bases. The CDR3 length is 13 residues. The germline CDR1 and CDR2 sequences are LNHDA and SQIVND (reference sequence). The V end was cut by 7 bases, the J end by 8 bases, with 14 bases between. The CDR3 protein is CASTPGTGEKLFF. The CDR3, as DNA: TGTGCCAGTACCCCGGGGACTGGGGAAAAACTGTTTTTT. Combining the CDR3 with reference TRBV19 and TRBJ1-4 gives the whole variable domain DGGITQSPKYLFRKEGQNVTLSCEQNLNHDAMYWYRQDPGQGLRLIYYSQIVNDFQKGDIAEGYSVSREKKESFPLTVTSAQKNPTAFYLCASTPGTGEKLFFGSGTQLSVL.

This clonotype is medium-sized by share. The chain has TRBV14 and TRBJ2-5; D gene unclear. The germline gives CDR1 SGHDN, CDR2 FVKESK. The CDR3 totals 13 residues. The V gene lost 0 bases and the J gene lost 7 bases, with 9 bases spanning the gap. The DNA for the CDR3 is TGTGCCAGCAGCCAAGACTGGACCGGGACCCAGTACTTC. This translates into CASSQDWTGTQYF.

The chain couples TRBV28 to TRBJ2-7, with D possibly matching TRBD2 (6 bases). Germline V CDR1 and CDR2: MDHEN, SYDVKM. V lost 10 bases and J lost 2, with 12 bases in between. The CDR3 has 12 residues. CDR3 protein: CATRDLTYEQYF. The CDR3, as DNA: TGTGCCACTAGGGACTTAACCTACGAGCAGTACTTC.

This clonotype was counted between two and nine times. CDR3 sequence reads: CSASWQGQGYTF. The CDR3 DNA reads TGCAGTGCTAGCTGGCAGGGGCAGGGCTACACCTTC. This chain connects TRBV20-1 to TRBJ1-2; possibly TRBD1 for D (6 bases). The germline V gene encodes CDR1 DFQATT and CDR2 SNEGSKA (reference sequence). This CDR3 region has 12 residues. Between the trimmed V and J ends, which lost 3 bases and 8 bases, there was a span of 13 bases.

The J gene is TRBJ2-3, the V gene TRBV10-3; D remains unclear. Germline V CDR1 and CDR2: ENHRY, SYGVKD. The CDR3 is 13 amino acids. V lost 0 bases, J lost 3 bases, and 4 bases lay in between. The CDR3 sequence is CAISESRTDTQYF. The CDR3 DNA is TGTGCCATCAGTGAGTCTAGAACAGATACGCAGTATTTT.

By sample fraction, this clonotype is large. CDR3 DNA: TGTGCCAGCAGCGTATTATGGTCTAATGAGCAGTTCTTC. Its translation is CASSVLWSNEQFF. The rearrangement links TRBV9 to TRBJ2-1; D call uncertain. Germline CDR1 and CDR2: SGDLS and YYNGEE. V dropped 1 base and J dropped 7 bases, with 9 bases sitting between them. This CDR3 is 13 amino acids long.

This clonotype is deemed large. V usage is TRBV7-8 and J usage is TRBJ1-4; 9 bases agree with TRBD1. Unmatched junction bases numbered 9, after V lost 2 bases and J lost 8 bases. CDR3 size: 16 residues. Germline V gene sequence: CDR1 SGHVS, CDR2 FQNEAQ. Here the CDR3 DNA reads TGTGCCAGCAGCTTACAGCGGGACAGGGTAGGAGAAAAACTGTTTTTT. Its translation is CASSLQRDRVGEKLFF.

This clonotype is classed as large. The gene calls are TRBV7-2 and TRBJ2-5; TRBD1 matches 9 bases. The V segment lost 1 base and the J segment 4 bases; nucleotides outside the gene matches: 1. The CDR3 length is 14 residues. CDR1 is SGHTA and CDR2 is FQGNSA in the germline V gene. CDR3 protein: CASSLDRGRETQYF. DNA of the CDR3: TGTGCCAGCAGCTTAGACAGGGGGCGAGAGACCCAGTACTTC.

Relative to its sample, this clonotype is medium-sized. The CDR3 coding sequence is TGCAGTGCTACGCCGGGCGGAACAGGGGGTCGGGGCTACACCTTC. Translated, it gives CSATPGGTGGRGYTF. The chain links TRBV20-1 to TRBJ1-2; TRBD1 matches 8 bases. Per the germline V gene, CDR1 is DFQATT and CDR2 is SNEGSKA (reference sequence). This CDR3 comprises 15 residues. After removal of 4 bases from V and 8 bases from J, the junction contained 15 bases not matched to a gene.

This clonotype has just a few counts. CDR3 amino acids: CASSAYGVPLLFQYF. DNA for the CDR3: TGTGCCAGCAGCGCATATGGGGTCCCTCTCCTATTTCAGTACTTC. J is TRBJ2-4 and V is TRBV7-8; D is ambiguous. Trimming took off 5 bases at V and 11 bases at J, with 22 bases between the two ends. Germline lookup yields CDR1 SGHVS and CDR2 FQNEAQ. CDR3 size: 15 residues.

This clonotype is medium-sized by share. The J gene is TRBJ2-1, the V gene TRBV7-8; D unresolved. CDR3 length: 12 residues. Per the germline V gene, CDR1 is SGHVS and CDR2 is FQNEAQ. Trimming left V 5 bases short and J 8 bases short, with 10 bases between. The CDR3 sequence: CASSPTSYEQFF. Written as DNA, the CDR3 is TGTGCCAGCAGCCCAACCAGTTATGAGCAGTTCTTC.

By share, this clonotype counts as medium-sized. The CDR3 coding sequence is TGTGCCAGCAGTTTGACTAGCGGGGGAAACACCGGGGAGCTGTTTTTT. Protein: CASSLTSGGNTGELFF. The rearrangement uses TRBV6-5 and TRBJ2-2; 12 bases agree with TRBD2. The J segment lost 2 bases and the V segment lost 4 bases, leaving 2 bases of the junction unmatched. The CDR3 contains 16 residues. Germline V gene lookup returns CDR1 MNHEY and CDR2 SVGAGI.

The chain recombines TRBV10-2 with TRBJ1-1, with TRBD1 identical over 7 bases. Trimming took 6 bases from V and 1 from J; bases not matched to a gene: 8. The CDR3 length is 15 residues. Germline values: CDR1 WSHSY, CDR2 SAAADI. The CDR3 is CASRNWGQPNTEAFF. As DNA, the CDR3 is TGCGCCAGCAGGAACTGGGGACAGCCGAACACTGAAGCTTTCTTT.